These 20 T cell receptor beta chains came from one sample sequenced in a study of T-cell reconstitution after alpha-beta-depleted transplantation in children. TCRbeta library construction was performed incorporating unique molecular identifiers. TCRdb re-derived calls from the PCR reads in MiXCR, one entry per CDR3 protein. The table records about 250,000 distinct CDR3 sequences, 24% of them present only once. The material sequenced was PBMCs, mostly from graft donor cells, taken 360 days after TCRalphabeta/CD19-depleted stem cell transplant. These receptors all come from a female patient under 10 years old who had a stem cell transplant for congenital amegakaryocytic thrombocytopenia, so the T cells may come from the graft donor.

The rearrangement uses TRBV18 and TRBJ2-7; D remains ambiguous. The CDR3 loop spans 14 amino acids. V was clipped by 0 bases and J by 3 bases, with 9 bases between them. CDR1 and CDR2 (germline): KGHSH, LQKENI. CDR3 protein: CASSPPWNFYEQYF. The DNA of the CDR3 is TGTGCCAGCTCACCACCGTGGAATTTCTACGAGCAGTACTTC. The full variable domain, with the rest looked up from reference TRBV18 and TRBJ2-7, is NAGVMQNPRHLVRRRGQEARLRCSPMKGHSHVYWYRQLPEEGLKFMVYLQKENIIDESGMPKERFSAEFPKEGPSILRIQQVVRGDSAAYFCASSPPWNFYEQYFGPGTRLTVT.

This clonotype was detected a few times. The rearrangement links TRBV2 to TRBJ2-2, with D possibly called TRBD1 or TRBD2 (5 bases each). Per the germline V gene, CDR1 is SNHLY and CDR2 is FYNNEI. The V and J ends lost 4 bases and 5 bases respectively, with 14 bases between them. The CDR3 loop spans 15 amino acids. The CDR3 region has the DNA TGTGCCAGCAGTGGGGACCATACCGGGACCGGGGAGCTGTTTTTT. Translated: CASSGDHTGTGELFF.

V usage is TRBV27 and J usage is TRBJ1-1; D uncertain. The CDR3 totals 13 residues. The V end lost 0 bases, the J end lost 5 bases, and 7 bases lay between the germline ends. Germline V gives CDR1 MNHEY, CDR2 SMNVEV (reference sequence). Written as DNA, the CDR3 is TGTGCCAGCAGTTTATCGTCCGATACTGAAGCTTTCTTT. Its translation is CASSLSSDTEAFF.

The chain combines TRBV10-2 with TRBJ2-5, with D maybe TRBD1 (5 bases). The CDR3 has 16 residues. V lost 6 bases and J 5 bases, leaving 22 bases between the germline ends. Germline V lookup: CDR1 WSHSY, CDR2 SAAADI. The CDR3 coding sequence is TGCGCCAGCAGCCTTGACAGCCGATACTTGGGGGAGACCCAGTACTTC. Its translation: CASSLDSRYLGETQYF.

CDR3 coding DNA: TGTGCCAGTTTCGGACAGAACACCGGGGAGCTGTTTTTT. Residues: CASFGQNTGELFF. V gene TRBV19 combines with J gene TRBJ2-2, with D maybe TRBD1 (5 bases). Germline-derived CDR1 and CDR2 are LNHDA and SQIVND (reference sequence). There are 13 residues in the CDR3. Trimming shortened V by 8 bases and J by 1 base, and 8 bases separated the two germline ends.

This chain links TRBV20-1 with TRBJ2-4; D remains unclear. CDR1 is DFQATT, CDR2 SNEGSKA, per germline (reference sequence). Deletions cut 1 base from V and 6 bases from J, with 13 bases between. CDR3 size: 14 residues. The CDR3 here is CSARVGSITNIQYF. The CDR3 DNA reads TGCAGTGCTAGAGTGGGATCGATCACAAACATTCAGTACTTC.

Turning to this clonotype: The CDR3 does not close with the conserved phenylalanine or tryptophan, likely indicating a read error. The chain links TRBV5-1 to TRBJ2-3; TRBD2 agrees at 7 bases. CDR3 length: 16 amino acids. The germline V gene has CDR1 SGHRS and CDR2 YFSETQ. Trimming took 5 bases from V and 2 from J; bases not matched to a gene: 11. The CDR3 bases are TGCGCCAGCAGTCGGGGAGGGGCGTCATTCACAGATACGCAGTATCTT. This codes for CASSRGGASFTDTQYL.

This clonotype turned up a few times. The chain joins TRBV3-1 to TRBJ2-5; D is undetermined. Germline V CDR1 and CDR2: LGHDT, YNNKEL (reference sequence). V lost 0 bases to trimming and J lost 5 bases, with 13 bases between them. This CDR3 spans 15 amino acids. The CDR3 DNA follows: TGTGCCAGCAGCCAAGAGGCCAGCCGTTGGGAGACCCAGTACTTC. Translation: CASSQEASRWETQYF.

The genes are TRBV6-2 or TRBV6-3 and TRBJ2-7; tentatively, D is TRBD2 (5 bases). The germline V gene encodes CDR1 MNHEY and CDR2 SVGEGT. The CDR3 contains 14 residues. Trimming stripped 6 bases from V and 0 bases from J, with 12 bases between. CDR3 sequence (DNA): TGTGCCAGCAGGCGCCTCGGGGACTCCTACGAGCAGTACTTC. This codes for CASRRLGDSYEQYF.

The J gene is TRBJ2-7, the V gene TRBV5-1; 12 nucleotides agree with TRBD1. Germline CDR1 SGHRS, CDR2 YFSETQ. V trimming: 1 base; J trimming: 7 bases; junction bases outside the gene matches: 6. The CDR3 is made up of 15 amino acids. CDR3 in DNA: TGCGCCAGCAGCTTGCCGGGACAGGGGGCGCGGGAGCAGTACTTC. Translating it yields CASSLPGQGAREQYF.

This clonotype has more than one count but fewer than ten. The rearrangement uses TRBV4-3 and TRBJ1-2; possible D gene TRBD1, 6 bases. CDR1 is LGHNA, CDR2 YSLEER, per germline. V lost 2 bases, J lost 5 bases, and 15 bases lay in between. There are 15 residues in the CDR3. CDR3 sequence reads: CASSQTRDTWYGYTF. The DNA for the CDR3 is TGCGCCAGCAGCCAAACTAGGGACACCTGGTATGGCTACACCTTC.

The V and J genes are TRBV7-2 and TRBJ2-5; 7 bases align to TRBD2. The CDR3 has 14 residues. V trimming: 4 bases; J trimming: 5 bases; junction bases outside the gene matches: 7. Per the germline V gene, CDR1 is SGHTA and CDR2 is FQGNSA. CDR3 in amino acids: CASSWRGGSETQYF. The CDR3, as DNA: TGTGCCAGCAGCTGGAGAGGCGGGAGCGAGACCCAGTACTTC.

In its sample, this clonotype was seen many times. V is TRBV29-1 and J is TRBJ2-7; D ambiguous. With 4 bases removed from V and 2 bases from J, the gap between germline ends came to 9 bases. Looked up from germline, CDR1 is SQVTM and CDR2 is ANQGSEA. There are 12 residues in the CDR3. In nucleotides, the CDR3 is TGCAGCGTTGTCTCTAGTGCCTACGAGCAGTACTTC. This codes for CSVVSSAYEQYF.

The chain combines TRBV21-1 with TRBJ2-1. TRBV21-1 is an annotated pseudogene. This CDR3 contains 14 residues. CDR3 in DNA: TGTGCCAGCGCCTTAAATAGATCCTACAATGAGCAGTTCTTC. Translating gives CASALNRSYNEQFF.

This clonotype was recorded at least ten times. For the CDR3, the DNA is TGCGCCAGCAGCTTGGGTCAAGATACGCAGTATTTT. Protein product: CASSLGQDTQYF. The V call is TRBV5-1, the J call TRBJ2-3; D uncertain. Trimming removed 0 bases at V and 5 bases at J, with 4 bases between. The CDR3 loop spans 12 amino acids. Germline CDR1 reads SGHRS; CDR2 reads YFSETQ.

This clonotype was picked up a small number of times. The chain combines TRBV10-3 with TRBJ1-2, with a weak D call TRBD1 (5 bases). Germline CDR1 and CDR2: ENHRY and SYGVKD. The CDR3 is made up of 16 amino acids. V was clipped by 5 bases and J by 2 bases, with 18 bases between them. CDR3 amino acids: CAISWGLPGANYGYTF. CDR3 in DNA: TGTGCCATCAGTTGGGGCTTACCGGGCGCGAACTATGGCTACACCTTC.

This clonotype has more than one count but fewer than ten. V and J are TRBV5-1 and TRBJ2-2; the match to TRBD2 covers 7 bases. The germline V gene encodes CDR1 SGHRS and CDR2 YFSETQ. With V trimmed by 3 bases and J by 2 bases, 7 bases remained unmatched. The CDR3 spans 16 residues. CDR3 residues: CASSWRELSNTGELFF. The CDR3 coding sequence is TGCGCCAGCAGCTGGCGGGAGCTTTCAAACACCGGGGAGCTGTTTTTT.

This clonotype was counted many times. This chain links TRBV20-1 with TRBJ2-3; 8 positions agree with TRBD1. The ends lost 6 bases at V and 0 bases at J; junction bases unmatched: 8. The germline V gene encodes CDR1 DFQATT and CDR2 SNEGSKA (reference sequence). The CDR3 runs 15 residues. CDR3 DNA sequence: TGCAGTGCATCGAGGACAGGGCGTAGCACAGATACGCAGTATTTT. Its protein product is CSASRTGRSTDTQYF.

In its sample, this clonotype was seen a few times. The genes are TRBV12-3 or TRBV12-4 and TRBJ1-2; D is undetermined. CDR3 length: 13 residues. Trimming took off 4 bases at V and 7 bases at J, with 13 bases between the two ends. CDR3 residues: CASSSEIGSGYTF. CDR3 coding DNA: TGTGCCAGCAGTTCTGAAATTGGGTCTGGCTACACCTTC.

V usage is TRBV13 and J usage is TRBJ2-7, with D tentatively TRBD1 (6 bases). Per germline, CDR1 PRHDT and CDR2 FYEKMQ (reference sequence). The V end lost 3 bases, the J end lost 2 bases, and 11 bases lay between the germline ends. This CDR3 region has 14 residues. This chain's CDR3 is CASSLGARTYEQYF. The DNA of the CDR3 is TGTGCCAGCAGCTTGGGGGCTAGAACCTACGAGCAGTACTTC.